What follows are 17 T cell receptor beta chains derived from one specimen sequenced in a study of shared clonotypes between healthy human individuals. Assay used: immunoSEQ multiplex PCR; TCRdb lists only in-frame clones, some missing. The sample gives some 2,500,000 clones, 93% of which show up once; 0.36% is in the top ten. Sequencing input: naive CD4+ T cells from PBMCs. Stated subset: CD45RA+ positively selected. The receptors were gathered from a man younger than 35 in good health. Some clones in this sample may be carry-over from other donors' samples.

V and J are TRBV5-1 and TRBJ2-5; 11 nucleotides align to TRBD2. This CDR3 has 16 amino acids. Germline V gives CDR1 SGHRS, CDR2 YFSETQ. Trimming took 0 bases from V and 3 from J; bases not matched to a gene: 4. The CDR3 here is CASSLATSGSEETQYF. DNA of the CDR3: TGCGCCAGCAGCTTGGCTACTAGCGGGAGCGAAGAGACCCAGTACTTC. Based on the CDR3 plus reference TRBV5-1 and TRBJ2-5, the full variable domain is KAGVTQTPRYLIKTRGQQVTLSCSPISGHRSVSWYQQTPGQGLQFLFEYFSETQRNKGNFPGRFSGRQFSNSRSEMNVSTLELGDSALYLCASSLATSGSEETQYFGPGTRLLVL.

The genes are TRBV14 and TRBJ1-4; D perhaps matches TRBD1 (6 bases). V lost 4 bases, J lost 7 bases, and 13 bases lay in between. CDR3 size: 14 residues. Germline assignment: CDR1 SGHDN and CDR2 FVKESK. DNA for the CDR3: TGTGCCAGCAGCCTTTCCGGGACACTTGAAAAACTGTTTTTT. Encoded protein: CASSLSGTLEKLFF.

The rearrangement joins TRBV9 to TRBJ2-5; weak D call: TRBD2 (7 bases). CDR3 length: 13 amino acids. CDR1 and CDR2 (germline): SGDLS, YYNGEE. Trimming took off 3 bases at V and 5 bases at J, with 11 bases between the two ends. The CDR3 region has the DNA TGTGCCAGCAGCGGTGGGGGGGCGGAGACCCAGTACTTC. It specifies CASSGGGAETQYF.

V and J are TRBV5-4 and TRBJ2-7; 7 nucleotides align to TRBD2. V was pared by 7 bases and J by 3 bases, with 13 bases of the junction left unmatched. CDR1 and CDR2 (germline): SGHNT, YYREEE (reference sequence). The CDR3 sequence is 15 residues long. The chain's CDR3 is CASSLPGTTYYEQYF. The CDR3 region has the DNA TGTGCCAGCTCACTCCCCGGGACTACCTACTACGAGCAGTACTTC.

V usage is TRBV5-6 and J usage is TRBJ1-1; perhaps TRBD1 as D (5 bases). Germline V gene lookup returns CDR1 SGHDT and CDR2 YYEEEE. V dropped 3 bases and J dropped 3 bases, with 21 bases sitting between them. CDR3 length: 17 residues. The DNA for the CDR3 is TGTGCCAGCAGCTCCCTGCTCAGGGTGTTTGGGGACACTGAAGCTTTCTTT. This translates into CASSSLLRVFGDTEAFF.

The table lists this clone with a count of one. The rearrangement uses TRBV6-4 and TRBJ2-1, with D perhaps being TRBD1 or TRBD2 (5 bases each). The CDR3 is 13 residues long. Trimming removed 3 bases at V and 7 bases at J, with 10 bases between. Germline CDR1 reads MRHNA; CDR2 reads SNTAGT. CDR3 sequence (DNA): TGTGCCAGCAGTGAACAATGGGGGAATGAGCAGTTCTTC. Translation: CASSEQWGNEQFF.

The V call is TRBV6-5, the J call TRBJ1-1, with TRBD1 as a possible D gene (6 bases). V lost 1 base and J 4 bases, leaving 16 bases between the germline ends. The CDR3 loop spans 16 amino acids. CDR1 is MNHEY and CDR2 is SVGAGI in the germline V gene. The CDR3 nucleotides read TGTGCCAGCAGTTACTGGGCAGGGGAGTTTAGCACTGAAGCTTTCTTT. Amino acid sequence: CASSYWAGEFSTEAFF.

This clone appeared a single time. The chain joins TRBV28 to TRBJ1-5, with D unclear. CDR3 length: 12 amino acids. Trimming pared 2 bases from V and 4 bases from J, leaving 3 bases between. The germline V gene encodes CDR1 MDHEN and CDR2 SYDVKM. The CDR3 DNA reads as TGTGCCAGCAGTTTAATGAATCAGCCCCAGCATTTT. Its translation is CASSLMNQPQHF. Full variable domain (missing parts from reference TRBV28 and TRBJ1-5): DVKVTQSSRYLVKRTGEKVFLECVQDMDHENMFWYRQDPGLGLRLIYFSYDVKMKEKGDIPEGYSVSREKKERFSLILESASTNQTSMYLCASSLMNQPQHFGDGTRLSIL.

Turning to this clone: The same CDR3 is also encoded by other DNA sequences in this sample. The V gene is TRBV7-2, the J gene TRBJ2-1; no clear D gene. Trimming stripped 3 bases from V and 0 bases from J, with 6 bases between. The CDR3 consists of 14 residues. Germline loops: CDR1 SGHTA, CDR2 FQGNSA. CDR3 sequence (DNA): TGTGCCAGCAGCTTGGTCCCCTCCTACAATGAGCAGTTCTTC. Translated: CASSLVPSYNEQFF.

A single count supports this clone. The chain links TRBV7-3 to TRBJ2-3; 8 bases line up with TRBD2. Germline V lookup: CDR1 SGHTA, CDR2 FQGTGA. V was clipped by 4 bases and J by 2 bases; unmatched bases: 5. The CDR3 runs 15 residues. The CDR3 protein is CASSYLSGTTDTQYF. The DNA for the CDR3 is TGTGCCAGCAGCTACCTTAGCGGGACCACAGATACGCAGTATTTT.

The chain uses TRBV10-2 and TRBJ2-1, with D perhaps TRBD1 (7 bases). Per the germline V gene, CDR1 is WSHSY and CDR2 is SAAADI. This CDR3 has 16 residues. Deletions cut 2 bases from V and 8 bases from J, with 19 bases between. CDR3 sequence reads: CASSEPEGQPGDEQFF. CDR3 bases: TGCGCCAGCAGTGAGCCGGAGGGACAGCCCGGGGATGAGCAGTTCTTC.

About this clone: This same CDR3 is encoded by further DNA sequences in the sample. The chain links TRBV30 to TRBJ1-3; the D is unclear. Per the germline V gene, CDR1 is GTSNPN and CDR2 is SVGIG (reference sequence). This CDR3 region has 12 residues. V lost 2 bases and J lost 1, with 3 bases in between. CDR3 region: CAWSTSGNTIYF. CDR3 bases: TGTGCCTGGAGTACATCTGGAAACACCATATATTTT.

This rearrangement joins TRBV19 to TRBJ1-2; 7 positions agree with TRBD1. Germline lookup yields CDR1 LNHDA and CDR2 SQIVND (reference sequence). CDR3 length: 15 residues. Trimming took 3 bases from V and 4 from J; bases not matched to a gene: 8. CDR3 DNA sequence: TGTGCCAGTAGTATCCAGGGACAGCGATCCTATGGCTACACCTTC. Protein product: CASSIQGQRSYGYTF. Full variable domain (rest looked up from reference TRBV19 and TRBJ1-2): DGGITQSPKYLFRKEGQNVTLSCEQNLNHDAMYWYRQDPGQGLRLIYYSQIVNDFQKGDIAEGYSVSREKKESFPLTVTSAQKNPTAFYLCASSIQGQRSYGYTFGSGTRLTVV.

V gene TRBV5-1 combines with J gene TRBJ2-2; D gene ambiguous. The CDR3 extends over 15 amino acids. The V end lost 4 bases, the J end lost 5 bases, and 15 bases lay between the germline ends. Germline V gives CDR1 SGHRS, CDR2 YFSETQ. CDR3 nucleotides: TGCGCCAGCAGCCAAACATCGACCATGACCGGGGAGCTGTTTTTT. Translation gives CASSQTSTMTGELFF.

The chain uses TRBV7-9 and TRBJ2-2; D gene uncertain. The V and J ends lost 1 base and 3 bases respectively, with 9 bases between them. The CDR3 covers 15 residues. Germline lookup yields CDR1 SEHNR and CDR2 FQNEAQ (reference sequence). CDR3 region: CASSLGMTDTGELFF. Here the CDR3 DNA reads TGTGCCAGCAGCTTAGGAATGACGGACACCGGGGAGCTGTTTTTT. Combining the CDR3 with reference TRBV7-9 and TRBJ2-2 gives the whole variable domain DTGVSQNPRHKITKRGQNVTFRCDPISEHNRLYWYRQTLGQGPEFLTYFQNEAQLEKSRLLSDRFSAERPKGSFSTLEIQRTEQGDSAMYLCASSLGMTDTGELFFGEGSRLTVL.

The rearrangement joins TRBV10-3 to TRBJ1-1; 12 bases fit TRBD1. The junction had 4 bases not matched to a gene; V was cut back by 10 bases and J by 4 bases. The CDR3 is 13 amino acids. Germline V gene data show CDR1 as ENHRY and CDR2 as SYGVKD. CDR3 DNA: TGTGCCACAGGGACAGGGGGCTCCACTGAAGCTTTCTTT. It is translated as CATGTGGSTEAFF.

The chain carries TRBV6-5 and TRBJ1-1; D is unclear. Germline CDR1 MNHEY, CDR2 SVGAGI. The V end lost 1 base, the J end lost 3 bases, and 6 bases lay between the germline ends. This CDR3 is built from 13 residues. The CDR3 reads CASSYWAYTEAFF. The CDR3 nucleotides read TGTGCCAGCAGTTACTGGGCATACACTGAAGCTTTCTTT.